The rows below give T cell receptor beta chains drawn from one sample of a study of blood T cell repertoires in COVID-19. Produced via immunoSEQ multiplex PCR; TCRdb's table is partial and in-frame only. The sample contains roughly 100,000 clones, roughly four fifths of which appear only once. Sequencing was done on a sample of peripheral blood. The receptors shown here come from a woman aged 70 to 79 with acute or convalescent COVID-19. The CDR3 runs from the conserved cysteine through the conserved F or W. The D gene is left open where the match is weak. The size entry is marked missing in some rows and otherwise reads once, few, many or a size class.

size: once
V: TRBV19
J: TRBJ1-1
D: .
DNA: TGTGCCAGTAGTCCCCAAGGAGGCTCGAACACTGAAGCTTTCTTT
CDR3: CASSPQGGSNTEAFF

size: .
V: TRBV28
J: TRBJ1-4
D: TRBD1
DNA: TGTGCCAGCAGTAGATCGACAGGGTCGGCTAATGAAAAACTGTTTTTT
CDR3: CASSRSTGSANEKLFF

size: .
V: TRBV19
J: TRBJ2-1
D: TRBD1
DNA: TGTGCCAGTAATAGACAGGGAGCCTACAATGAGCAGTTCTTC
CDR3: CASNRQGAYNEQFF

size: .
V: TRBV12-3/TRBV12-4
J: TRBJ1-2
D: TRBD1
DNA: TGTGCCAGCAACCCGGGACAGGACTATGGCTACACCTTC
CDR3: CASNPGQDYGYTF

size: .
V: TRBV5-1
J: TRBJ1-1
D: .
DNA: TGCGCCAGCAGACATGACACTGAAGCTTTCTTT
CDR3: CASRHDTEAFF

size: .
V: TRBV5-1
J: TRBJ2-2
D: TRBD1
DNA: TGCGCCAGCCAGGGACAGGGGGATATCGGGGAGCTGTTTTTT
CDR3: CASQGQGDIGELFF

size: few
V: TRBV4-3
J: TRBJ1-6
D: .
DNA: TGCGCCAGCAGCCAAACAGGGAACTCACCCCTCCACTTT
CDR3: CASSQTGNSPLHF

size: .
V: TRBV9
J: TRBJ2-2
D: .
DNA: TGTGCCAGCAGCGTGACAGTGAACACCGGGGAGCTGTTTTTT
CDR3: CASSVTVNTGELFF

size: .
V: TRBV7-9
J: TRBJ2-3
D: TRBD2
DNA: TGTGCCAGCAGCCCGGGACTAGGAGGGTGGGATACGCAGTATTTT
CDR3: CASSPGLGGWDTQYF

size: .
V: TRBV28
J: TRBJ1-4
D: TRBD1
DNA: TGTGCCAGCAGTACGGACAGGGGTTATGAAAAACTGTTTTTT
CDR3: CASSTDRGYEKLFF

size: .
V: TRBV29-1
J: TRBJ2-3
D: .
DNA: TGCAGCGTTGAATTGGCCTTTCACACAGATACGCAGTATTTT
CDR3: CSVELAFHTDTQYF

size: .
V: TRBV19
J: TRBJ1-2
D: .
DNA: TGTGCCAGTACCCCGACAATGAACTATGGCTACACCTTC
CDR3: CASTPTMNYGYTF

size: .
V: TRBV11-3
J: TRBJ2-1
D: TRBD2
DNA: TGTGCCAGCAGCTGGGGACTAGCGGGAGGGTTAAATGAGCAGTTCTTC
CDR3: CASSWGLAGGLNEQFF

size: .
V: TRBV18
J: TRBJ2-1
D: TRBD2
DNA: TGTGCCAGCTCACCACAACTGACTAGCCATGAGCAGTTCTTC
CDR3: CASSPQLTSHEQFF

size: .
V: TRBV19
J: TRBJ1-2
D: .
DNA: TGTGCCAGTAGTATAGGTTGGGTCTCGGAGGGGATTGACTATGGCTACACCTTC
CDR3: CASSIGWVSEGIDYGYTF

size: .
V: TRBV5-1
J: TRBJ2-5
D: .
DNA: TGCGCCAGCGCAGCTAGAGGGCTCAAAGAGACCCAGTACTTC
CDR3: CASAARGLKETQYF

size: .
V: TRBV18
J: TRBJ1-1
D: TRBD1
DNA: TGTGCCAGCTCAAGGACCGGGACAGAGAACACTGAAGCTTTCTTT
CDR3: CASSRTGTENTEAFF

size: .
V: TRBV28
J: TRBJ2-7
D: .
DNA: TGTGCCAGCAGTTCCCAAACCTACGAGCAGTACTTC
CDR3: CASSSQTYEQYF

size: .
V: TRBV5-6
J: TRBJ1-1
D: .
DNA: TGTGCCAGCAGCTATACAGGGATTGTGGGGAACACTGAAGCTTTCTTT
CDR3: CASSYTGIVGNTEAFF

size: .
V: TRBV6-5
J: TRBJ2-7
D: .
DNA: TGTGCCAGCAGTAGACAGGTTGACTACGAGCAGTACTTC
CDR3: CASSRQVDYEQYF

size: .
V: TRBV4-2
J: TRBJ1-6
D: TRBD1
DNA: TGTGCCAGCAGCCAAGATCCCCGACAGGGGAGTAATTCACCCCTCCACTTT
CDR3: CASSQDPRQGSNSPLHF

size: .
V: TRBV27
J: TRBJ2-7
D: TRBD1
DNA: TGTGCCAGCAGTTTAAGGGACAGGGGTCCCTACGAGCAGTACTTC
CDR3: CASSLRDRGPYEQYF